This entry lists 13 T cell receptor beta chains sequenced from one sample in a study of T cell responses to AZD1222 COVID-19 vaccine. Profiling relied on immunoSEQ multiplex PCR, and the TCRdb table lists in-frame clones only, not all of them. The sample comprises tens of thousands of clones, around 81% of which are singletons, and 26% rests with the top ten. Sequencing was performed on peripheral blood, taken 28 days after the second AZD1222 dose. These receptors were collected from an adult who received the AZD1222 COVID-19 vaccine.

This clone was detected only a few times. V is TRBV5-1 and J is TRBJ2-2, with D uncertain. Looked up from germline, CDR1 is SGHRS and CDR2 is YFSETQ. The CDR3 extends over 14 amino acids. V dropped 7 bases and J dropped 1 base, with 11 bases sitting between them. The CDR3 nucleotides are TGCGCCAGCCGGGCGGCAGGGAACACCGGGGAGCTGTTTTTT. Its protein is CASRAAGNTGELFF.

This rearrangement joins TRBV30 to TRBJ1-5; D gene ambiguous. Germline CDR1 reads GTSNPN; CDR2 reads SVGIG (reference sequence). There are 14 residues in the CDR3. V was trimmed by 1 base and J by 2 bases, leaving 9 bases between them. CDR3 nucleotides: TGTGCCTGGAGTGAGGGAACAGGCAATCAGCCCCAGCATTTT. It yields the protein CAWSEGTGNQPQHF.

The V and J genes are TRBV7-8 and TRBJ2-1, with D possibly TRBD1 on 5 matching bases. V was clipped by 1 base and J by 8 bases, with 15 bases between them. CDR3 length equals 15 residues. Germline CDR1 reads SGHVS; CDR2 reads FQNEAQ. The CDR3 reads CASSLGPGRVDEQFF. The CDR3 nucleotides are TGTGCCAGCAGCTTAGGCCCGGGCAGGGTAGATGAGCAGTTCTTC.

The rearrangement uses TRBV28 and TRBJ1-1; TRBD1 matches at 10 bases. CDR1 is MDHEN, CDR2 SYDVKM, per germline. J lost 7 bases, V lost 3 bases, and 14 bases had no gene match. The length of the CDR3 is 17 residues. The CDR3 nucleotides are TGTGCCAGCAGTTTTCCCCAGACGACAGGGGGCGATGATGAAGCTTTCTTT. This encodes CASSFPQTTGGDDEAFF.

This rearrangement joins TRBV28 to TRBJ1-3, with 11 bases identical to TRBD1. Germline assignment: CDR1 MDHEN and CDR2 SYDVKM. This CDR3 contains 18 residues. J gave up 3 bases and V 4 bases, and 11 bases lay outside the gene matches. CDR3 loop: CASSSSGQGAGGGNTIYF. The CDR3 DNA reads as TGTGCCAGCAGTTCCTCTGGACAGGGGGCAGGTGGTGGAAACACCATATATTTT.

Comments on this clone: Additional DNA sequences in this sample encode the identical CDR3. CDR3 sequence reads: CASSITGNSPLHF. DNA of the CDR3: TGTGCCAGCAGTATAACAGGGAATTCACCCCTCCACTTT. V gene TRBV12-3 or TRBV12-4 combines with J gene TRBJ1-6; the D gene is possibly TRBD1 (6 bases). The V end lost 5 bases, the J end lost 7 bases, and 9 bases lay between the germline ends. This CDR3 has 13 residues.

This chain joins TRBV7-2 and TRBJ2-1; TRBD1 is a possible D gene (6 bases). The CDR3 runs to 15 residues. Trimming removed 3 bases at V and 3 bases at J, with 12 bases between. Germline CDR1 SGHTA, CDR2 FQGNSA. The CDR3 DNA reads TGTGCCAGCAGCTTTGGACAGAGGAGCTACAATGAGCAGTTCTTC. Amino acids: CASSFGQRSYNEQFF.

The DNA of the CDR3 is TGCGCCAGCAGCTTGGAATGGATGAACACTGAAGCTTTCTTT. This translates into CASSLEWMNTEAFF. The V call is TRBV5-1, the J call TRBJ1-1; D remains ambiguous. Trimming removed 0 bases from V and 0 bases from J, with 6 bases in between. Germline CDR1 reads SGHRS; CDR2 reads YFSETQ. The CDR3 runs to 14 residues.

This clone showed up just a few times. CDR3 sequence (DNA): TGTGCCAGCAGCTGGGGACAGGGTGACACCGGGGAGCTGTTTTTT. Translation gives CASSWGQGDTGELFF. The chain links TRBV6-5 to TRBJ2-2; TRBD1 agrees at 9 bases. Germline CDR1 and CDR2: MNHEY and SVGAGI. CDR3 length equals 15 residues. V shed 6 bases and J 3 bases; nucleotides not matched to a gene: 5.

This clone appeared a few times. The rearrangement joins TRBV5-1 to TRBJ2-3, with 8 bases lining up with TRBD2. The CDR3 runs to 14 residues. V shed 4 bases and J 4 bases; nucleotides not matched to a gene: 5. Germline CDR1 and CDR2: SGHRS and YFSETQ. As DNA, the CDR3 is TGCGCCAGCAGCCTGACTAGCGAGGCAGATACGCAGTATTTT. Translation gives CASSLTSEADTQYF. Complete variable domain (other parts from reference TRBV5-1 and TRBJ2-3): KAGVTQTPRYLIKTRGQQVTLSCSPISGHRSVSWYQQTPGQGLQFLFEYFSETQRNKGNFPGRFSGRQFSNSRSEMNVSTLELGDSALYLCASSLTSEADTQYFGPGTRLTVL.

The CDR3 sequence: CASSQSGQARSGNTIYF. The CDR3 coding sequence is TGTGCCAGCAGCCAATCGGGACAGGCCCGCTCTGGAAACACCATATATTTT. V gene TRBV16 combines with J gene TRBJ1-3; 8 bases are shared with TRBD1. The CDR3 covers 17 residues. Germline CDR1 KGHSY, CDR2 FQNENV. V dropped 0 bases and J dropped 0; count of bases not matched to a gene: 4.

This chain joins TRBV24-1 and TRBJ2-2, with 9 bases fitting TRBD2. The V gene's germline CDR1 is KGHDR and CDR2 SFDVKD. This CDR3 is 15 amino acids long. After removal of 6 bases from V and 7 bases from J, the junction contained 8 bases not matched to a gene. CDR3 in amino acids: CATSLREGSHGELFF. The CDR3 bases are TGTGCCACCAGTTTGCGGGAGGGCTCCCACGGGGAGCTGTTTTTT.

The CDR3 region is CASSFGQANYGYTF. The DNA for the CDR3 is TGTGCCAGCAGCTTTGGGCAGGCTAACTATGGCTACACCTTC. This chain uses TRBV7-2 with TRBJ1-2; D is uncertain. The CDR3 runs 14 residues. V lost 3 bases and J 0 bases, leaving 8 bases between the germline ends. From germline, CDR1 is SGHTA and CDR2 FQGNSA.